Here is one T cell receptor beta chain with its context. A junction boundary mismatches the germline segment, possibly from a read error. CDR1 and CDR2 (germline): DFQATT, SNEGSKA (reference sequence). CDR3 length: 15 residues. The record originates from a study of blood T cells in healthy people across ages. For the second PCR, which ran for 7 to 11 cycles, a sample-barcoded 5' primer and a J-beta primer mix were used. In TCRdb, the 5' RACE reads were re-called with MiXCR into one record per CDR3 protein. Altogether over a million distinct CDR3 sequences are present, roughly 45% being singletons, with the ten largest covering roughly 7.7%.

The origin of this receptor is a woman under 30 in good health. Input material: blood. The chain carries TRBV20-1 and TRBJ1-6; 7 bases match TRBD1. The CDR3 is CSAPQGTAYGSTLHF. The CDR3 bases are TGCAGTGCCCCTCAGGGGACAGCCTATGGTTCAACCCTCCACTTT.